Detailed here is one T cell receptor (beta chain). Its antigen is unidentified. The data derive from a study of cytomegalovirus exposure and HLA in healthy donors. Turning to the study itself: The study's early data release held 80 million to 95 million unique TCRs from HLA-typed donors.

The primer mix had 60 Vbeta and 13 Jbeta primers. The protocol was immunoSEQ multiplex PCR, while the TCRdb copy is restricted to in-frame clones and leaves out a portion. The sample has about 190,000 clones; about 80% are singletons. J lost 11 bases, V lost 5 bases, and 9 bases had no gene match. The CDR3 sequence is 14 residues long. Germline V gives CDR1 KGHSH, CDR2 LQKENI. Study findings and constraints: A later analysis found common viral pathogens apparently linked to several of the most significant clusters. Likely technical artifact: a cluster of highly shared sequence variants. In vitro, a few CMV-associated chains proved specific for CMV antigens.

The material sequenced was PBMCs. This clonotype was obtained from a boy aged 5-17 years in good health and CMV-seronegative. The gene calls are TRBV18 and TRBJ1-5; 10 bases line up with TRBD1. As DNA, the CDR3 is TGTGCCAGCTCAGGGGACAGGGGAGAGGAGGCCCAGCATTTT. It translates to CASSGDRGEEAQHF.